The 13 T cell receptor beta chains below were found in one sample sequenced in a study of beta chain features in type 1 diabetes. Findings and caveats of the study: Across all four CD4+ subsets, people with type 1 diabetes showed modestly shorter TCRB CDR3s.

Their antigens remain unidentified. Every isolated RNA sample was fully reverse transcribed, so sequencing captured expressed TCRB transcripts. Profiled with immunoSEQ multiplex PCR; TCRdb holds only in-frame clones, not every one. The sample carries 250,000 to 300,000 clones, roughly 25% recorded once. The sequencing input was naive CD4+ T cells from blood. The origin of the receptors is a woman aged 30 to 39 with type 1 diabetes.

The V and J genes are TRBV5-6 and TRBJ1-4, with TRBD1 matching over 8 bases. The CDR3 contains 16 residues. V was pared by 4 bases and J by 6 bases, with 11 bases of the junction left unmatched. Germline V gene sequence: CDR1 SGHDT, CDR2 YYEEEE. This CDR3 is CASSRPTGEGYEKLFF. In nucleotides, the CDR3 is TGTGCCAGCAGCAGGCCGACAGGGGAGGGATATGAAAAACTGTTTTTT.

This clone has only a few counts. The V gene is TRBV27, the J gene TRBJ2-1, with D perhaps TRBD1 (5 bases). V dropped 8 bases and J dropped 1 base, with 21 bases sitting between them. Germline V lookup: CDR1 MNHEY, CDR2 SMNVEV (reference sequence). This CDR3 has 17 amino acids. The CDR3 here is CASSRRRAVGSYNEQFF. The CDR3 nucleotides read TGTGCCAGCTCGCGTCGCAGGGCGGTCGGATCCTACAATGAGCAGTTCTTC.

This clone was observed a few times. J is TRBJ2-3 and V is TRBV29-1; TRBD2 agrees at 11 bases. The CDR3 has 15 residues. Germline V gene lookup returns CDR1 SQVTM and CDR2 ANQGSEA. Trimming removed 4 bases from V and 0 bases from J; junction bases left unmatched: 3. CDR3 sequence: CSVAGTSGSTDTQYF. DNA of the CDR3: TGCAGCGTTGCAGGGACTAGCGGTAGCACAGATACGCAGTATTTT.

This chain connects TRBV9 to TRBJ2-7; D is perhaps TRBD1 (5 bases). V shed 2 bases and J shed 0 bases, with 12 bases lying between them. There are 15 residues in the CDR3. CDR1 is SGDLS, CDR2 YYNGEE, per germline. The CDR3 coding sequence is TGTGCCAGCAGCGTGGGGCATGGGGCCTCCTACGAGCAGTACTTC. Its protein is CASSVGHGASYEQYF.

This clone was seen only a few times. This chain connects TRBV7-3 to TRBJ1-1; TRBD1 matches at 9 bases. V dropped 8 bases and J dropped 0; count of bases not matched to a gene: 1. Germline CDR1 is SGHTA and CDR2 is FQGTGA. The CDR3 contains 13 residues. The CDR3 spells CASGTGMNTEAFF. CDR3 bases: TGTGCCAGCGGGACAGGGATGAACACTGAAGCTTTCTTT.

The chain combines TRBV9 with TRBJ2-1; D uncertain. The CDR3 has 15 residues. Germline-derived CDR1 and CDR2 are SGDLS and YYNGEE. Deletions cut 4 bases from V and 5 bases from J, with 16 bases between. As DNA, the CDR3 is TGTGCCAGCAGCCCCCTCCGCCGGGTCGACAATGAGCAGTTCTTC. It translates to CASSPLRRVDNEQFF.

V and J are TRBV7-9 and TRBJ2-5; 9 nucleotides agree with TRBD1. The CDR3 totals 13 residues. Per germline, CDR1 SEHNR and CDR2 FQNEAQ (reference sequence). J was trimmed by 5 bases and V by 5 bases; bases with no gene match: 3. The DNA for the CDR3 is TGTGCCAGCAGCGGGACAGGGTCGGAGACCCAGTACTTC. It codes for CASSGTGSETQYF.

This chain joins TRBV4-1 and TRBJ2-5; TRBD2 matches at 10 bases. CDR1 is MGHRA, CDR2 YSYEKL, per germline. The CDR3 covers 16 residues. V gave up 4 bases and J gave up 4 bases; unmatched junction bases: 9. CDR3 in DNA: TGCGCCAGCAGCCGCCCCGGAATAGCGGGAGGAGAGACCCAGTACTTC. Encoded protein: CASSRPGIAGGETQYF.

As regards this clone: This sample includes further DNA sequences coding for the same CDR3. The rearrangement links TRBV30 to TRBJ2-7; the D is unclear. Germline CDR1 GTSNPN, CDR2 SVGIG (reference sequence). V lost 0 bases and J 6 bases, leaving 9 bases between the germline ends. CDR3 length equals 12 residues. CDR3 in amino acids: CAWSVTSLEQYF. CDR3 coding DNA: TGTGCCTGGAGTGTGACTTCTCTCGAGCAGTACTTC.

This clone has only one observation. J is TRBJ2-1 and V is TRBV9; D is perhaps TRBD2 (6 bases). The CDR3 contains 15 residues. V was pared by 2 bases and J by 9 bases, with 18 bases between. Germline-derived CDR1 and CDR2 are SGDLS and YYNGEE. The CDR3 bases are TGTGCCAGCAGCGTTGACCCGGGCGGGAACCCTGAGCAGTTCTTC. The encoded protein is CASSVDPGGNPEQFF.

This clone was seen a handful of times. The chain has TRBV5-1 and TRBJ2-1, with TRBD2 matching 10 bases. From germline, CDR1 is SGHRS and CDR2 YFSETQ. This CDR3 contains 17 residues. V lost 0 bases to trimming and J lost 4 bases; unmatched junction nucleotides: 7. CDR3 DNA: TGCGCCAGCAGCTTGGCGGGGAAAGCGGGAGGGTACAATGAGCAGTTCTTC. Residues: CASSLAGKAGGYNEQFF.

The table lists this clone with a few counts. The V call is TRBV7-6, the J call TRBJ2-2, with D perhaps TRBD2 (6 bases). Trimming removed 5 bases from V and 6 bases from J, with 10 bases in between. Germline CDR1 SGHVS, CDR2 FNYEAQ. This CDR3 has 13 amino acids. CDR3 residues: CASSARRAGELFF. The CDR3 bases are TGTGCCAGCAGCGCTAGGAGGGCCGGGGAGCTGTTTTTT.

The genes are TRBV19 and TRBJ2-7; tentatively, D is TRBD2 (5 bases). V was cut by 5 bases and J by 3 bases, with 11 bases left in between. Germline CDR1 reads LNHDA; CDR2 reads SQIVND (reference sequence). The CDR3 totals 13 residues. The CDR3 is CASSGGSIYEQYF. CDR3 bases: TGTGCCAGTAGTGGAGGTTCGATCTACGAGCAGTACTTC.